This T cell receptor beta chain was sequenced for a study of blood T cells in healthy people across ages. All donors came from Russia, were Caucasian and healthy, and spanned ages roughly 6 to 100. The CDR3 consists of 13 residues. Germline loops: CDR1 MNHEY, CDR2 SVGEGT. The J segment lost 0 bases and the V segment lost 9 bases, leaving 4 bases of the junction unmatched. Study findings and constraints: Among T cells, TCR beta diversity per million cells dropped roughly linearly as age rose.

A word on this clonotype: As yet, its antigen is unknown.

For the second PCR, which ran for about 6 to 11 cycles, a sample-barcoded 5' primer and a J-beta primer mix were used. MiXCR was run by TCRdb on the 5' RACE reads, yielding one entry per CDR3 protein. The sample contains around 900,000 distinct CDR3 sequences, just over 50% of which appear only once. The source of this sequence is a woman aged 55-69 years in good health. The J gene is TRBJ1-1, the V gene TRBV6-2 or TRBV6-3, with 7 bases aligning to TRBD1. The sequenced material came from blood. The CDR3 region has the DNA TGTGCCAGTCTGGACAGGATGAACACTGAAGCTTTCTTT. Amino acid sequence: CASLDRMNTEAFF.